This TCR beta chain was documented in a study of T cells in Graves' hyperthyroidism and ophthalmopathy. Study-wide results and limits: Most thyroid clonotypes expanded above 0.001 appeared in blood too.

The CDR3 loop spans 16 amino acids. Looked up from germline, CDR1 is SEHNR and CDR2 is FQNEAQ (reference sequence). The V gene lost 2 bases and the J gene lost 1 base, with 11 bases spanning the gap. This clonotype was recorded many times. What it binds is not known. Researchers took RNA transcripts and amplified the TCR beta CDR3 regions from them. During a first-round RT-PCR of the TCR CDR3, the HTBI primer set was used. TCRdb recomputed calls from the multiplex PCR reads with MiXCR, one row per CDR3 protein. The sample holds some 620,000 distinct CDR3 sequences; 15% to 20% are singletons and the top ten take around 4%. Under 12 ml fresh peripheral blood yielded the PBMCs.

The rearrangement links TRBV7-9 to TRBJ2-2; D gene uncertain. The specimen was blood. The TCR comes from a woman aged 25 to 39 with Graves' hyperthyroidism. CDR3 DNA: TGTGCCAGCAGCTTAAATTGGGCCATGAACACCGGGGAGCTGTTTTTT. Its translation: CASSLNWAMNTGELFF.